One sample yielded the 32 T cell receptor beta chains listed below, sequenced in a study of beta chain features in type 1 diabetes. Sequenced material consisted of expressed TCRB transcripts (all of the isolated RNA was reverse transcribed). The table came from immunoSEQ multiplex PCR; TCRdb's copy has only in-frame clones and leaves some out. The sample carries about 350,000 clones, about 19% recorded once. The sequenced material came from naive CD4+ T cells from blood. Receptors originate from a woman aged 18 to 35 in good health.

This clone was observed a handful of times. The chain joins TRBV9 to TRBJ2-1; possible D gene TRBD2, 5 bases. V lost 4 bases, J lost 8 bases, and 10 bases lay in between. This CDR3 is 12 amino acids long. Looked up from germline, CDR1 is SGDLS and CDR2 is YYNGEE. CDR3 residues: CASSPEGDEQFF. The CDR3 DNA reads TGTGCCAGCAGCCCAGAGGGTGATGAGCAGTTCTTC.

This clone occurred a few times. This chain connects TRBV29-1 to TRBJ2-7, with D possibly matching TRBD1 (6 bases). The V gene's germline CDR1 is SQVTM and CDR2 ANQGSEA. The CDR3 length is 14 residues. Deletions cut 6 bases from V and 1 base from J, with 16 bases between. CDR3 region: CSVGARKGSYEQYF. CDR3 in DNA: TGCAGCGTGGGGGCGCGAAAGGGTTCCTACGAGCAGTACTTC.

V gene TRBV4-2 combines with J gene TRBJ2-5, with 9 bases lining up with TRBD2. The V gene's germline CDR1 is LGHNA and CDR2 YNFKEQ. The V and J ends lost 3 bases and 3 bases, in that order; junction bases with no gene match: 11. This CDR3 has 17 amino acids. The CDR3 protein is CASSQRLREGREETQYF. The CDR3 DNA is TGTGCCAGCAGCCAGAGACTGCGGGAGGGCCGGGAAGAGACCCAGTACTTC.

The chain carries TRBV5-1 and TRBJ1-1, with D perhaps TRBD1 (5 bases). Looked up from germline, CDR1 is SGHRS and CDR2 is YFSETQ. The CDR3 totals 13 residues. The V end was cut by 0 bases, the J end by 10 bases, with 13 bases between. The CDR3 reads CASSLEGRGSAFF. The CDR3, as DNA: TGCGCCAGCAGCTTGGAGGGGAGGGGATCAGCTTTCTTT.

V gene TRBV19 combines with J gene TRBJ2-2; D is perhaps TRBD2 (6 bases). The V end lost 6 bases, the J end lost 7 bases, and 15 bases lay between the germline ends. Germline CDR1 LNHDA, CDR2 SQIVND (reference sequence). The CDR3 has 14 amino acids. The CDR3 loop reads CASSTGTPNGELFF. CDR3 nucleotide sequence: TGTGCCAGTAGCACCGGGACTCCGAACGGGGAGCTGTTTTTT.

V usage is TRBV5-1 and J usage is TRBJ2-7; tentative D call: TRBD2 (6 bases). Germline assignment: CDR1 SGHRS and CDR2 YFSETQ. The length of the CDR3 is 15 residues. Trimming stripped 4 bases from V and 2 bases from J, with 16 bases between. This chain's CDR3 is CASSPRSSGPYEQYF. CDR3 nucleotide sequence: TGCGCCAGCAGCCCGCGGAGTAGCGGACCCTACGAGCAGTACTTC.

Only one count was recorded for this clone. One end of the junction does not line up with germline, which may come from a read error. The chain uses TRBV30 and TRBJ2-1; D is possibly TRBD1 (5 bases). This CDR3 is built from 12 residues. Germline assignment: CDR1 GTSNPN and CDR2 SVGIG (reference sequence). The CDR3 nucleotides are TGTGCCTGGAGTCGACAGTACAATAAGCAGTTCTTC. Its protein product is CAWSRQYNKQFF.

V gene TRBV28 combines with J gene TRBJ2-7, with D perhaps matching TRBD1 (5 bases). This CDR3 comprises 11 residues. The V gene's germline CDR1 is MDHEN and CDR2 SYDVKM. Trimming pared 6 bases from V and 7 bases from J, leaving 10 bases between. The CDR3 DNA reads TGTGCCAGCAGAAGGGGTGGGGAGCAGTACTTC. It translates to CASRRGGEQYF.

This clone was observed a few times. The chain links TRBV7-9 to TRBJ2-2, with a tentative D call TRBD1 (5 bases). Between the trimmed V and J ends, which lost 5 bases and 6 bases, there was a span of 10 bases. This CDR3 is 13 amino acids long. CDR1 and CDR2 from the germline V gene are SEHNR and FQNEAQ (reference sequence). This chain's CDR3 is CASSRETAGELFF. The CDR3 nucleotides read TGTGCCAGCAGCCGCGAGACAGCCGGGGAGCTGTTTTTT. Using reference TRBV7-9 and TRBJ2-2 for the parts outside the CDR3, the full variable domain is DTGVSQNPRHKITKRGQNVTFRCDPISEHNRLYWYRQTLGQGPEFLTYFQNEAQLEKSRLLSDRFSAERPKGSFSTLEIQRTEQGDSAMYLCASSRETAGELFFGEGSRLTVL.

The chain joins TRBV19 to TRBJ2-1, with 8 bases that match TRBD1. The CDR3 covers 14 residues. Germline CDR1 LNHDA, CDR2 SQIVND (reference sequence). J gave up 9 bases and V 6 bases, and 10 bases lay outside the gene matches. CDR3 sequence: CASSLDRVSFEQFF. DNA for the CDR3: TGTGCCAGTAGCCTGGACAGGGTGTCATTTGAGCAGTTCTTC.

There are a few counts of this clone. This rearrangement joins TRBV18 to TRBJ1-5, with D hard to call. The CDR3 runs to 15 residues. Germline CDR1 KGHSH, CDR2 LQKENI. Trimming shortened V by 0 bases and J by 5 bases, and 11 bases separated the two germline ends. CDR3 amino acids: CASSPPGRADQPQHF. For the CDR3, the DNA is TGTGCCAGCTCACCACCGGGGAGGGCGGATCAGCCCCAGCATTTT.

The chain recombines TRBV10-3 with TRBJ2-7; D may be TRBD1 (5 bases). Between the trimmed V and J ends, which lost 3 bases and 3 bases, there was a span of 9 bases. The CDR3 has 13 residues. Germline CDR1 is ENHRY and CDR2 is SYGVKD. The CDR3 protein is CAISDGQGYEQYF. The DNA of the CDR3 is TGTGCCATCAGTGACGGCCAGGGCTACGAGCAGTACTTC.

This clone was recorded a few times. The chain carries TRBV15 and TRBJ2-6, with D unresolved. The CDR3 is made up of 16 amino acids. Trimming pared 3 bases from V and 0 bases from J, leaving 9 bases between. Germline V gene data show CDR1 as LNHNV and CDR2 as YYDKDF (reference sequence). CDR3 bases: TGTGCCACCAGCAGGGCAGGTAGCTCTGGGGCCAACGTCCTGACTTTC. Its translation: CATSRAGSSGANVLTF.

The rearrangement joins TRBV30 to TRBJ2-3; tentatively, D is TRBD2 (5 bases). There are 13 residues in the CDR3. V was shortened by 5 bases and J by 3 bases, with 12 bases between the two germline ends. CDR1 GTSNPN and CDR2 SVGIG come from the germline V gene (reference sequence). CDR3 sequence: CAWDYVRTDTQYF. CDR3 bases: TGTGCCTGGGACTATGTACGGACAGATACGCAGTATTTT.

There are a few counts of this clone. The CDR3 is CATSRDRVTGELFF. CDR3 DNA: TGTGCCACCAGCAGAGATAGAGTCACCGGGGAGCTGTTTTTT. The chain employs TRBV15 and TRBJ2-2; D not resolved. Germline CDR1 LNHNV, CDR2 YYDKDF (reference sequence). V dropped 0 bases and J dropped 4 bases, with 6 bases sitting between them. The length of the CDR3 is 14 residues.

This clone was picked up a small number of times. This chain uses TRBV5-4 with TRBJ2-4; a weak D match, TRBD2 (6 bases). The CDR3 is 16 residues long. Germline values: CDR1 SGHNT, CDR2 YYREEE (reference sequence). The V and J ends lost 4 bases and 6 bases respectively, with 20 bases between them. CDR3: CASSPWGGTVGNIQYF. CDR3 bases: TGTGCCAGCAGCCCGTGGGGAGGTACAGTAGGAAACATTCAGTACTTC.

This rearrangement joins TRBV11-2 to TRBJ2-7, with 12 bases aligning to TRBD2. The CDR3 runs to 18 residues. V shed 5 bases, J shed 0 bases, and the junction held 11 bases outside the gene matches. The V gene's germline CDR1 is SGHAT and CDR2 FQNNGV. The DNA for the CDR3 is TGTGCCAGCAGCCCTACGGGCGGACTAGCGGGACTCTCCTACGAGCAGTACTTC. It yields the protein CASSPTGGLAGLSYEQYF. Using reference TRBV11-2 and TRBJ2-7 for the parts outside the CDR3, the full variable domain is EAGVAQSPRYKIIEKRQSVAFWCNPISGHATLYWYQQILGQGPKLLIQFQNNGVVDDSQLPKDRFSAERLKGVDSTLKIQPAKLEDSAVYLCASSPTGGLAGLSYEQYFGPGTRLTVT.

In this sample, this clone turned up a few times. The chain carries TRBV5-1 and TRBJ2-5; 8 nucleotides match TRBD1. Per germline, CDR1 SGHRS and CDR2 YFSETQ. V shed 3 bases, J shed 4 bases, and the junction held 11 bases outside the gene matches. The CDR3 sequence is 16 residues long. CDR3 in amino acids: CASSWTWQGAGETQYF. The CDR3 DNA is TGCGCCAGCAGCTGGACGTGGCAGGGGGCAGGAGAGACCCAGTACTTC.

This chain uses TRBV11-2 with TRBJ2-3, with a tentative D call TRBD1 (6 bases). Trimming shortened V by 0 bases and J by 3 bases, and 10 bases separated the two germline ends. The CDR3 has 15 residues. The V gene's germline CDR1 is SGHAT and CDR2 FQNNGV. The CDR3 DNA is TGTGCCAGCAGCTTAGATGGCACAGGGACAGATACGCAGTATTTT. Translated, it gives CASSLDGTGTDTQYF.

In this sample, this clone turned up a few times. The chain links TRBV7-2 to TRBJ2-3; 10 bases map to TRBD1. With V trimmed by 5 bases and J by 3 bases, 5 bases remained unmatched. This CDR3 region has 15 residues. CDR1 and CDR2 (germline): SGHTA, FQGNSA. CDR3 coding DNA: TGTGCCAGCAGCCCAGGGACAGGGGAAACAGATACGCAGTATTTT. It is translated as CASSPGTGETDTQYF.

This clone was picked up a small number of times. The J gene is TRBJ1-2, the V gene TRBV30, with 9 bases fitting TRBD1. This CDR3 region has 13 residues. CDR1 GTSNPN and CDR2 SVGIG come from the germline V gene (reference sequence). V lost 3 bases to trimming and J lost 8 bases; unmatched junction nucleotides: 7. CDR3 in amino acids: CAWSLQGARGYTF. In DNA form, the CDR3 reads TGTGCCTGGAGCCTACAGGGGGCGAGGGGCTACACCTTC.

There are a few counts of this clone. Here the CDR3 reads CASSWDRGDGYTF. CDR3 coding DNA: TGCGCCAGCAGCTGGGACAGAGGAGATGGCTACACCTTC. The chain carries TRBV5-1 and TRBJ1-2, with 7 bases matching TRBD1. The CDR3 is 13 residues long. Germline CDR1 and CDR2: SGHRS and YFSETQ. The ends lost 3 bases at V and 6 bases at J; junction bases unmatched: 5. The full variable domain, rest sourced from reference TRBV5-1 and TRBJ1-2, is KAGVTQTPRYLIKTRGQQVTLSCSPISGHRSVSWYQQTPGQGLQFLFEYFSETQRNKGNFPGRFSGRQFSNSRSEMNVSTLELGDSALYLCASSWDRGDGYTFGSGTRLTVV.

This clone was seen a handful of times. The CDR3 region is CASSQGDFDEQFF. CDR3 sequence (DNA): TGTGCCAGCAGCCAAGGGGACTTCGATGAGCAGTTCTTC. V usage is TRBV14 and J usage is TRBJ2-1; D is possibly TRBD2 (6 bases). V was trimmed by 1 base and J by 8 bases, leaving 9 bases between them. The CDR3 runs to 13 residues. The germline gives CDR1 SGHDN, CDR2 FVKESK. The whole variable domain, remainder taken from reference TRBV14 and TRBJ2-1, is EAGVTQFPSHSVIEKGQTVTLRCDPISGHDNLYWYRRVMGKEIKFLLHFVKESKQDESGMPNNRFLAERTGGTYSTLKVQPAELEDSGVYFCASSQGDFDEQFFGPGTRLTVL.

This clone was counted a few times. Other DNA variants within this sample encode the same CDR3. The CDR3 DNA sequence: TGTGCCAGCAGTTCAGGACAGGGTGGGACTGAAGCTTTCTTT. Protein sequence: CASSSGQGGTEAFF. This chain joins TRBV28 and TRBJ1-1, with 8 nucleotides matching TRBD1. The germline V gene encodes CDR1 MDHEN and CDR2 SYDVKM. This CDR3 spans 14 amino acids. Trimming at V came to 4 bases and at J to 5 bases, leaving 6 bases not matched to a gene.

This clone was detected only a few times. The J gene is TRBJ2-1, the V gene TRBV9; tentative D call: TRBD2 (7 bases). CDR3 length: 15 residues. Germline V gives CDR1 SGDLS, CDR2 YYNGEE. V lost 4 bases, J lost 8 bases, and 19 bases lay in between. The CDR3 sequence is CASSPLGGGKDEQFF. The CDR3 coding sequence is TGTGCCAGCAGCCCCTTAGGGGGGGGCAAAGATGAGCAGTTCTTC. Using reference TRBV9 and TRBJ2-1 for the parts outside the CDR3, the full variable domain is DSGVTQTPKHLITATGQRVTLRCSPRSGDLSVYWYQQSLDQGLQFLIQYYNGEERAKGNILERFSAQQFPDLHSELNLSSLELGDSALYFCASSPLGGGKDEQFFGPGTRLTVL.

The rearrangement joins TRBV5-4 to TRBJ2-1, with D tentatively TRBD2 (6 bases). Germline assignment: CDR1 SGHNT and CDR2 YYREEE (reference sequence). This CDR3 region has 13 residues. V was shortened by 2 bases and J by 12 bases, with 15 bases between the two germline ends. In DNA form, the CDR3 reads TGTGCCAGCAGCTTTGGTGGGGCGGGGACGCAGTTCTTC. Its protein is CASSFGGAGTQFF.

Here the CDR3 DNA reads TGTGCCATCAGTTCGGGACAGGGGTATGGCTACACCTTC. Translation gives CAISSGQGYGYTF. The genes are TRBV10-3 and TRBJ1-2; TRBD1 matches 10 bases. Germline values: CDR1 ENHRY, CDR2 SYGVKD. V lost 5 bases, J lost 5 bases, and 2 bases stayed unmatched. The length of the CDR3 is 13 residues.

The sample holds a few counts of this clone. The chain is built from TRBV28 and TRBJ2-6; 7 bases fit TRBD2. The CDR3 consists of 17 residues. Trimming cost V 7 bases and J 0 bases; bases outside gene matches: 9. Looked up from germline, CDR1 is MDHEN and CDR2 is SYDVKM. The CDR3 DNA is TGTGCCAGCACACCGGGCGGGAGCCTCTCTGGGGCCAACGTCCTGACTTTC. It yields the protein CASTPGGSLSGANVLTF.

This chain connects TRBV2 to TRBJ2-5, with 8 bases identical to TRBD1. From germline, CDR1 is SNHLY and CDR2 FYNNEI. The CDR3 loop spans 14 amino acids. V was clipped by 7 bases and J by 6 bases; unmatched bases: 10. The CDR3 DNA reads as TGTGCCAGCACCCAACAACGACAGGGGAAGACCCAGTACTTC. It is translated as CASTQQRQGKTQYF.

This clone occurred a few times. The V and J genes are TRBV23-1 and TRBJ2-1, with D possibly TRBD2 on 5 matching bases. TRBV23-1 belongs to the ORF category, with a function that is uncertain. This CDR3 has 17 amino acids. Trimming took 0 bases from V and 9 from J, leaving 21 bases between them. The CDR3 loop reads CASSQSPSSPPTIEQFF. DNA of the CDR3: TGCGCCAGCAGTCAATCGCCTAGCTCCCCACCTACAATTGAGCAGTTCTTC.

This chain links TRBV7-2 with TRBJ1-1, with 8 bases fitting TRBD1. The CDR3 contains 14 residues. Germline-derived CDR1 and CDR2 are SGHTA and FQGNSA. Trimming removed 3 bases from V and 3 bases from J; junction bases left unmatched: 3. The CDR3 nucleotides read TGTGCCAGCAGCTTGGACAGGGACCACACTGAAGCTTTCTTT. It translates to CASSLDRDHTEAFF. Full variable domain (remainder filled in from reference TRBV7-2 and TRBJ1-1): GAGVSQSPSNKVTEKGKDVELRCDPISGHTALYWYRQSLGQGLEFLIYFQGNSAPDKSGLPSDRFSAERTGGSVSTLTIQRTQQEDSAVYLCASSLDRDHTEAFFGQGTRLTVV.

The chain employs TRBV5-4 and TRBJ2-7; 10 bases line up with TRBD2. Unmatched junction bases numbered 11, after V lost 2 bases and J lost 6 bases. Per germline, CDR1 SGHNT and CDR2 YYREEE (reference sequence). This CDR3 contains 16 residues. The CDR3: CASSLTVSGRYREQYF. CDR3 coding DNA: TGTGCCAGCAGCTTAACCGTTAGCGGGAGGTATCGCGAGCAGTACTTC. Looking up the rest from reference TRBV5-4 and TRBJ2-7 gives the full variable domain: ETGVTQSPTHLIKTRGQQVTLRCSSQSGHNTVSWYQQALGQGPQFIFQYYREEENGRGNFPPRFSGLQFPNYSSELNVNALELDDSALYLCASSLTVSGRYREQYFGPGTRLTVT.